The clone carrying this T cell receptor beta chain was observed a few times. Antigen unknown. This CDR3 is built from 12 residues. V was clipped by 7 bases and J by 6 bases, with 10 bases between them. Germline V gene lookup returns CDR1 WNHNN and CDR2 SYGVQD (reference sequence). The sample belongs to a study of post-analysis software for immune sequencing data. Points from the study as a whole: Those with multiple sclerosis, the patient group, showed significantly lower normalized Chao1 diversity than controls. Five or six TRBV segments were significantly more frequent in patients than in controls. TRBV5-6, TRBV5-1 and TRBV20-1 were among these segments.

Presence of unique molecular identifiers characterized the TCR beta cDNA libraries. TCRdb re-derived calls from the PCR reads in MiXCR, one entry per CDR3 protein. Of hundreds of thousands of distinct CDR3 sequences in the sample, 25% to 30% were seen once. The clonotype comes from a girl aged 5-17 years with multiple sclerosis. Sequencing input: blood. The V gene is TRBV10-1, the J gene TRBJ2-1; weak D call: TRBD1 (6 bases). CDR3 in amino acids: CASKGELNEQFF. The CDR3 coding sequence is TGCGCCAGCAAGGGGGAGCTCAATGAGCAGTTCTTC.